This T cell receptor beta chain was sequenced during a study of identical twins. This clonotype occurred a few times. Addition of a universal primer site occurred through template switching, and cDNA carried unique molecular identifiers. TCRdb redid the calling of the 5' RACE reads with MiXCR, one entry per CDR3 protein. The table has about 570,000 distinct CDR3 sequences, over 8.5% seen once. With 3 bases removed from V and 1 base from J, the gap between germline ends came to 16 bases. The CDR3 is made up of 18 amino acids. Per the germline V gene, CDR1 is MDHEN and CDR2 is SYDVKM. These same data were also listed under a study on yellow fever vaccine responses in identical twins. That report notes: Reportedly, the response of twins' T cells to the vaccine seemed partly convergent, partly personalized.

The receptor was derived from a woman between 18 and 29 years old in good health. The chain employs TRBV28 and TRBJ1-6, with D tentatively TRBD1 (6 bases). Input material: PBMCs. The CDR3 sequence: CASSFSVARGSYNSPLHF. The CDR3 DNA follows: TGTGCCAGCAGTTTTAGTGTCGCAAGGGGGTCCTATAATTCACCCCTCCACTTT. The full variable domain, in which reference TRBV28 and TRBJ1-6 provide the parts outside the CDR3, is DVKVTQSSRYLVKRTGEKVFLECVQDMDHENMFWYRQDPGLGLRLIYFSYDVKMKEKGDIPEGYSVSREKKERFSLILESASTNQTSMYLCASSFSVARGSYNSPLHFGNGTRLTVT.